The 2 T cell receptor beta chains below come from one sample, sequenced in a study of T cell changes during pregnancy in multiple sclerosis. The table came from immunoSEQ multiplex PCR; TCRdb's copy has only in-frame clones and leaves some out. The repertoire consists of 25,000 to 30,000 clones, with roughly 90% occurring once and the leading ten covering roughly 0.6%. The sequencing here drew on CD4+ T cells from peripheral blood mononuclear cells, taken in the first trimester of pregnancy. The receptors stem from a female donor in good health, enrolled as a control in a pregnancy study.

This clone was found a few times. The V call is TRBV30, the J call TRBJ2-7, with 8 bases fitting TRBD1. Germline V CDR1 and CDR2: GTSNPN, SVGIG (reference sequence). This CDR3 is 11 amino acids long. Losses at the gene ends were 5 bases for V and 6 bases for J; bases not matched to a gene: 3. This CDR3 is CAWGTGGEQYF. The CDR3 DNA is TGTGCCTGGGGCACAGGGGGCGAGCAGTACTTC.

The chain uses TRBV11-2 and TRBJ2-2; 7 positions match TRBD1. Per the germline V gene, CDR1 is SGHAT and CDR2 is FQNNGV. J lost 3 bases, V lost 5 bases, and 6 bases had no gene match. The CDR3 loop spans 15 amino acids. The CDR3 nucleotides read TGTGCCAGCAGCCGGCTGACAGGGTACACCGGGGAGCTGTTTTTT. It yields the protein CASSRLTGYTGELFF.